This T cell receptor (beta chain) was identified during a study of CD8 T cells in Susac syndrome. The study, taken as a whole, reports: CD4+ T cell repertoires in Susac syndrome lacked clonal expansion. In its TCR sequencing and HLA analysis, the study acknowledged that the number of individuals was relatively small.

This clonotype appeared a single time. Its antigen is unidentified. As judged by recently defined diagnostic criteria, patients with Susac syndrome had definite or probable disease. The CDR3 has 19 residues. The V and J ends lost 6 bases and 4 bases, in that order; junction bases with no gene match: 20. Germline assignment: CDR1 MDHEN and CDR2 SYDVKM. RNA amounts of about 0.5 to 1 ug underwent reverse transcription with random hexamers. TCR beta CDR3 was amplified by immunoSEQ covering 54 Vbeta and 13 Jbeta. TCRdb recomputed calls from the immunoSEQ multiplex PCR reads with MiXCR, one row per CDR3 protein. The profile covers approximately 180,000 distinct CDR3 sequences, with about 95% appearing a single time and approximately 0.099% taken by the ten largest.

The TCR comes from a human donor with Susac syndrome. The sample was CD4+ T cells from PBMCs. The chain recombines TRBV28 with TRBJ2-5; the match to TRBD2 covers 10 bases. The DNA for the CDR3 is TGTGCCAGCAGGACAAGTGTGCCCGAGCGGGAGGGGGGCGGAGAGACCCAGTACTTC. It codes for CASRTSVPEREGGGETQYF.